This note documents a single T cell receptor (beta chain) sequence. Antigen specificity is unknown. The data originate from a study of T cell responses to AZD1222 COVID-19 vaccine. General study results and limits: Possibly, clonal diversity was underestimated; donors were largely white British and included more females. Sampling captured repertoires only after the peak T cell response. CD4 TCRs associated with vaccination spanned spike, dominating at 160-218 and 743-854. A reported finding is that nearly half of spike-specific TCRs target unmutated variant regions.

Data came from immunoSEQ multiplex PCR; TCRdb stores just in-frame clones and leaves some out. There are about 100,000 clones in the sample; around nine tenths occur only once, and 1% to 1.5% lies in the top ten. V lost 4 bases and J 0 bases, leaving 9 bases between the germline ends. Germline values: CDR1 SNHLY, CDR2 FYNNEI. The CDR3 contains 15 residues. Material: peripheral blood, obtained on day 0 of AZD1222 vaccination. The V and J genes are TRBV2 and TRBJ1-4; D not resolved. This TCR derives from an adult in good health. The CDR3 DNA follows: TGTGCCAGCAGTGCGAGACGGGCAACTAATGAAAAACTGTTTTTT. Translation gives CASSARRATNEKLFF.